The rows below give T cell receptor beta chains drawn from one sample of a study of human T cells and chemical hapten exposure. TCRdb re-analysed the RACE reads in MiXCR, keeping a single row per CDR3 protein. The sample gives tens of thousands of distinct CDR3 sequences, 8.5% of which show up once; under 3.5% is in the top ten. Sample: whole blood, taken in connection with sensitization to the hapten diphenylcyclopropenone (DPC). The receptor set was obtained from a woman aged 45-65 years with alopecia areata. Some clones in this sample may be carry-over from other donors' samples. Each CDR3 is given with its conserved first and last residue. D genes are given only for firm matches. Size is omitted from some rows. Given values are once, few, many or a class for expanded clones.

J gene | D gene | V gene | clone size | CDR3 protein | CDR3 DNA
TRBJ2-2 | - | TRBV7-2 | few | CASSPQAKNTGELFF | TGTGCCAGCAGCCCACAAGCAAAGAACACCGGGGAGCTGTTTTTT
TRBJ2-4 | - | TRBV18 | - | CASSLGGGENIQYF | TGTGCCAGCTCACTTGGTGGGGGCGAAAACATTCAGTACTTC
TRBJ1-1 | - | TRBV3-1 | few | CASSQRRGNTEAFF | TGTGCCAGCAGCCAAAGGAGGGGGAACACTGAAGCTTTCTTT
TRBJ2-4 | TRBD1 | TRBV20-1 | - | CSARVQGAHIQYF | TGCAGTGCTAGAGTACAGGGGGCGCACATTCAGTACTTC
TRBJ2-3 | - | TRBV5-6 | few | CASSLGVYPQDTQYF | TGTGCCAGCAGCTTGGGAGTTTACCCCCAAGATACGCAGTATTTT
TRBJ1-1 | TRBD1 | TRBV6-6 | many | CASSRTGTNTEAFF | TGTGCCAGCAGTCGGACAGGGACCAACACTGAAGCTTTCTTT
TRBJ1-2 | - | TRBV28 | - | CASSPTTNYGYTF | TGTGCCAGCAGTCCGACAACCAACTATGGCTACACCTTC
TRBJ2-3 | - | TRBV7-2 | - | CASSLEGSQADTQYF | TGTGCCAGCAGCTTAGAAGGCTCTCAGGCAGATACGCAGTATTTT
TRBJ1-5 | - | TRBV7-2 | many | CASSLNRQLYSNQPQHF | TGTGCCAGCAGCTTGAACCGACAGTTATATAGCAATCAGCCCCAGCATTTT
TRBJ1-1 | - | TRBV12-3/TRBV12-4 | many | CASSPSEAVEAFF | TGTGCCAGCAGTCCTAGCGAAGCGGTTGAAGCTTTCTTT
TRBJ2-3 | TRBD2 | TRBV29-1 | many | CSALLAGGFSSTDTQYF | TGCAGCGCTCTACTAGCGGGAGGGTTTAGCAGTACAGATACGCAGTATTTT
TRBJ2-3 | - | TRBV20-1 | few | CSAIVLDTQYF | TGCAGTGCTATAGTATTGGATACGCAGTATTTT
TRBJ2-7 | - | TRBV11-2 | once | CASSLRGNEQYF | TGTGCCAGCAGCTTAAGAGGGAACGAGCAGTACTTC
TRBJ2-2 | - | TRBV7-3 | few | CASSPDSGSTGELFF | TGTGCCAGCAGCCCGGACAGCGGCAGCACCGGGGAGCTGTTTTTT
TRBJ1-5 | - | TRBV5-8 | few | CASSFFNQPQHF | TGTGCCAGCAGCTTCTTCAATCAGCCCCAGCATTTT
TRBJ1-1 | - | TRBV7-8 | many | CASSFRRGNTEAFF | TGTGCCAGCAGCTTCAGGAGAGGAAACACTGAAGCTTTCTTT
TRBJ1-5 | - | TRBV20-1 | many | CSAKGLTAGNQPQHF | TGCAGTGCTAAGGGCCTTACCGCGGGTAATCAGCCCCAGCATTTT